This TCR beta chain was sequenced for a study of T cells in localized non-small cell lung cancer. Study-wide results and limits: Uninvolved nearby lung showed the greatest T cell clonality, exceeding that found in tumor.

To note about this clone: The antigen remains undetermined.

Clones were read by immunoSEQ multiplex PCR, and TCRdb kept only the in-frame ones, dropping some. In the table there are 90,000 to 95,000 clones, approximately 86% of which are singletons. V was clipped by 5 bases and J by 7 bases; unmatched bases: 6. The CDR3 contains 13 residues. Per germline, CDR1 SGHVS and CDR2 FQNEAQ. The material was peripheral blood, obtained before any cancer treatment. The chain combines TRBV7-8 with TRBJ1-2; TRBD1 agrees at 8 bases. This clonotype was sampled from a man between 40 and 69 years old with stage I squamous cell lung carcinoma. CDR3 sequence: CASSIGQGLGYTF. DNA for the CDR3: TGTGCCAGCAGCATCGGACAGGGTCTTGGCTACACCTTC.